This T cell receptor beta chain was sequenced for a study of cytomegalovirus exposure and HLA in healthy donors. The sample holds one count of this clone. Its antigen is not known. The junction had 2 bases not matched to a gene; V was cut back by 0 bases and J by 5 bases. The CDR3 is 14 residues long. Germline values: CDR1 GTSNPN, CDR2 SVGIG (reference sequence). Some clones are missing from TCRdb's copy, which holds only in-frame ones; the method was immunoSEQ multiplex PCR. The profile covers about 130,000 clones, with about 88% appearing a single time and approximately 1.1% taken by the ten largest. Whole-study results and caveats: Within the approximately 120 validation repertoires, first-cohort TCR clusters tended to co-occur, according to a later analysis. Among TCR beta chains, those listed as cytomegalovirus-associated numbered roughly 150.

The chain couples TRBV30 to TRBJ2-2, with 8 bases matching TRBD1. The sequence came from a woman younger than 35 in good health and CMV-seronegative. The material sequenced was PBMCs. DNA for the CDR3: TGTGCCTGGAGTGTACAGGGGGGAACCGGGGAGCTGTTTTTT. Its translation: CAWSVQGGTGELFF.